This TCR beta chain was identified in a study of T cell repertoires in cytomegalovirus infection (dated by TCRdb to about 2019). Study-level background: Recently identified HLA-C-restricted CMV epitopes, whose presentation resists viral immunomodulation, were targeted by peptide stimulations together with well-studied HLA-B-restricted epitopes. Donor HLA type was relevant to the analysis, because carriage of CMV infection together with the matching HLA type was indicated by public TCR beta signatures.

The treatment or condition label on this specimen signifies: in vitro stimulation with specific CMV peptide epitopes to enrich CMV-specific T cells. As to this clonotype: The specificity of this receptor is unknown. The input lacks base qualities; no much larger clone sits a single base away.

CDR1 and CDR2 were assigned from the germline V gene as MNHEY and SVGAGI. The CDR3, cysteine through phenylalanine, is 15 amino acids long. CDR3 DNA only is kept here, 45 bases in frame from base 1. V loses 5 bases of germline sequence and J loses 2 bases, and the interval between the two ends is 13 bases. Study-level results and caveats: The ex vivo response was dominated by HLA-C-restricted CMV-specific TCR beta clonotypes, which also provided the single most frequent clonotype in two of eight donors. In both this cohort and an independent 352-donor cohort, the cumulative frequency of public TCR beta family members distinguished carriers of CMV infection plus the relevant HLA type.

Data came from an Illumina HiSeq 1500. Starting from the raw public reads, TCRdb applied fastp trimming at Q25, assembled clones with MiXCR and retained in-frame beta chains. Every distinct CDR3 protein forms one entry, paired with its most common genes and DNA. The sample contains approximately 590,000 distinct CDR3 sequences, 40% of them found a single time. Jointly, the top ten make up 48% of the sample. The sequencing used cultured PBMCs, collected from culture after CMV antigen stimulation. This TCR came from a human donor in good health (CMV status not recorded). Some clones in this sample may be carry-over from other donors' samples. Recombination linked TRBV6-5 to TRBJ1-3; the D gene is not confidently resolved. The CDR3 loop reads CASSIYGNAGNTIYF. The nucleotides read TGTGCCAGCAGTATCTACGGAAACGCTGGAAACACCATATATTTT.